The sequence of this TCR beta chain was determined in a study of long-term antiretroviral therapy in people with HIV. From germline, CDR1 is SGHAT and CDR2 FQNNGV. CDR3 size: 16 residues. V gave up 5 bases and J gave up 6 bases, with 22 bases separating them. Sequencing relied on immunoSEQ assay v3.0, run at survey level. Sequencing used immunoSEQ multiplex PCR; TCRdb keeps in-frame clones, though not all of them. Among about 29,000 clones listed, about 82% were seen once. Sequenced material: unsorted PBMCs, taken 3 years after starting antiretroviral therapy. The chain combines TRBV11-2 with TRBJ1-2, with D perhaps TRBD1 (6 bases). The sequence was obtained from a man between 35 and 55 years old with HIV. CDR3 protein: CASSASLDRFRDGYTF. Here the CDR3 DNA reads TGTGCCAGCAGCGCCTCCCTTGACAGGTTTAGGGATGGCTACACCTTC.